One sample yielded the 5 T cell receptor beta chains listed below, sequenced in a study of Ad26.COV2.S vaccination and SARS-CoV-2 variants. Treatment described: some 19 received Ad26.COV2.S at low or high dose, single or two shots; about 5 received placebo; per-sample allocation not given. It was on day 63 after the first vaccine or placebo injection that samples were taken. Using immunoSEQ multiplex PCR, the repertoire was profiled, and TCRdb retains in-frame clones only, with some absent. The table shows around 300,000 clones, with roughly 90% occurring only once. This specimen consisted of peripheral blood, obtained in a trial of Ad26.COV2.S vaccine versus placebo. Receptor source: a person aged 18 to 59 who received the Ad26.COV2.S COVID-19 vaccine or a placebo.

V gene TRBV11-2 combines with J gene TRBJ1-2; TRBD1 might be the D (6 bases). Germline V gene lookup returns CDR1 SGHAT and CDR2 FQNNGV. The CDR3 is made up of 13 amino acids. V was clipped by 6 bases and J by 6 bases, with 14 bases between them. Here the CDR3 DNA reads TGTGCCAGCAGTCTACAGGGTTTCAATGGCTACACCTTC. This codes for CASSLQGFNGYTF.

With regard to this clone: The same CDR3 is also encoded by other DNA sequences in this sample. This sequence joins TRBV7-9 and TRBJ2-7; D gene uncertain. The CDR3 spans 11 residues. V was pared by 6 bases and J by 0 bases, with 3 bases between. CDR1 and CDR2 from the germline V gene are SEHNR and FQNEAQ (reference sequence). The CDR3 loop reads CASSLSYEQYF. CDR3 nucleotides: TGTGCCAGCAGTCTCTCCTACGAGCAGTACTTC.

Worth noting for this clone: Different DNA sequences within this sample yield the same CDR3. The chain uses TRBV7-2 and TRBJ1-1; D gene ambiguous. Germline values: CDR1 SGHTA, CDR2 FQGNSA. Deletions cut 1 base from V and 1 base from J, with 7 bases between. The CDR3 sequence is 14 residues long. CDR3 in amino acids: CASSLVTGNTEAFF. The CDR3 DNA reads TGTGCCAGCAGCTTAGTTACCGGGAACACTGAAGCTTTCTTT. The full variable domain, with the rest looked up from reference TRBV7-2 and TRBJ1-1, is GAGVSQSPSNKVTEKGKDVELRCDPISGHTALYWYRQSLGQGLEFLIYFQGNSAPDKSGLPSDRFSAERTGGSVSTLTIQRTQQEDSAVYLCASSLVTGNTEAFFGQGTRLTVV.

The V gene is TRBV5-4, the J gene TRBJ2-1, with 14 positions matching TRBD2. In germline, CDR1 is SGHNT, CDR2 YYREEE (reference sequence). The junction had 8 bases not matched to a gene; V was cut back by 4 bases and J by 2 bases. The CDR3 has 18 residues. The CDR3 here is CASSPGLAGGGTYNEQFF. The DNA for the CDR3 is TGTGCCAGCAGCCCTGGACTAGCGGGGGGCGGCACCTACAATGAGCAGTTCTTC.

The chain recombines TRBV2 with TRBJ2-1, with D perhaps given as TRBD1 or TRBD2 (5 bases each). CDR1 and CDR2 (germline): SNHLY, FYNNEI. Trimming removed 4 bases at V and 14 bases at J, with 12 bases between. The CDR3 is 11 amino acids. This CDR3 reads CASSGDGAEFF. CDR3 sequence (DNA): TGTGCCAGCAGTGGCGACGGGGCCGAGTTCTTC.